What follows are 12 T cell receptor beta chains derived from one specimen sequenced in a study of T cell repertoires in cytomegalovirus infection. One entry per CDR3 protein results from TCRdb running MiXCR on the reads. The sample has about 460,000 distinct CDR3 sequences, about 11% seen once. Material: PBMCs. The receptor set was obtained from a human donor in good health (CMV status not recorded). Some clones in this sample may be carry-over from other donors' samples.

This clonotype was detected only a few times. This may arise from a read error, as a much more abundant clone is one base away. In DNA form, the CDR3 reads TGTGCCAGCAGCTCCGGGACTAGCACCGGGGAGCTGTTTTTT. This translates into CASSSGTSTGELFF. This chain links TRBV5-6 with TRBJ2-2; TRBD2 agrees at 8 bases. There are 14 residues in the CDR3. Germline V gene sequence: CDR1 SGHDT, CDR2 YYEEEE. Unmatched junction bases numbered 2, after V lost 3 bases and J lost 4 bases. The entire variable domain, with the rest obtained from reference TRBV5-6 and TRBJ2-2, is as follows: DAGVTQSPTHLIKTRGQQVTLRCSPKSGHDTVSWYQQALGQGPQFIFQYYEEEERQRGNFPDRFSGHQFPNYSSELNVNALLLGDSALYLCASSSGTSTGELFFGEGSRLTVL.

This clonotype turned up a few times. With a much larger clone just one base away, this may be a read error. V usage is TRBV7-2 and J usage is TRBJ1-1, with 7 positions matching TRBD1. CDR3 size: 14 residues. CDR1 is SGHTA, CDR2 FQGNSA, per germline. The CDR3 region is CANSLRGGRTEAFF. CDR3 coding DNA: TGTGCCAACAGCTTACGAGGGGGCCGGACTGAAGCTTTCTTT.

This clonotype was detected only a few times. This chain connects TRBV5-1 to TRBJ1-1, with D possibly being TRBD1 (5 bases). CDR1 and CDR2 from the germline V gene are SGHRS and YFSETQ. Trimming removed 0 bases from V and 3 bases from J, with 9 bases in between. The CDR3 runs 14 residues. The DNA for the CDR3 is TGCGCCAGCAGCTTGGCCGGGACCCACACTGAAGCTTTCTTT. Its protein is CASSLAGTHTEAFF.

V gene TRBV7-9 combines with J gene TRBJ1-1; perhaps TRBD1 as D (5 bases). CDR1 is SEHNR, CDR2 FQNEAQ, per germline (reference sequence). Trimming took off 3 bases at V and 1 base at J, with 12 bases between the two ends. The CDR3 length is 15 residues. The CDR3 DNA follows: TGTGCCAGCAGCTTTCACAGGATAGGGAACACTGAAGCTTTCTTT. Its protein is CASSFHRIGNTEAFF. The full variable domain, rest sourced from reference TRBV7-9 and TRBJ1-1, is DTGVSQNPRHKITKRGQNVTFRCDPISEHNRLYWYRQTLGQGPEFLTYFQNEAQLEKSRLLSDRFSAERPKGSFSTLEIQRTEQGDSAMYLCASSFHRIGNTEAFFGQGTRLTVV.

This clonotype was seen repeatedly, ten times or more. The V call is TRBV19, the J call TRBJ1-5; no clear D. The CDR3 totals 12 residues. The V gene lost 8 bases and the J gene lost 0 bases, with 5 bases spanning the gap. Looked up from germline, CDR1 is LNHDA and CDR2 is SQIVND (reference sequence). CDR3 protein: CASSTSNQPQHF. CDR3 DNA: TGTGCCAGTTCTACTAGCAATCAGCCCCAGCATTTT.

There are many counts of this clonotype. The rearrangement joins TRBV25-1 to TRBJ2-3; D is perhaps TRBD2 (6 bases). V shed 0 bases and J shed 5 bases, with 12 bases lying between them. The germline V gene has CDR1 MGHDK and CDR2 SYGVNS. CDR3 size: 15 residues. The CDR3: CASSEYEPSVDTQYF. The CDR3 nucleotides are TGTGCCAGCAGTGAATATGAGCCTAGCGTAGATACGCAGTATTTT.

This clonotype occurred a few times. A junction end diverges from the germline sequence, so it may reflect a read error. The CDR3 reads CASSRGLAGTTHTQYF. The CDR3, as DNA: TGTGCCAGCAGTAGAGGACTAGCGGGGACCACACATACGCAGTATTTT. The V gene is TRBV2, the J gene TRBJ2-3; TRBD2 matches at 12 bases. This CDR3 is 16 amino acids long. Looked up from germline, CDR1 is SNHLY and CDR2 is FYNNEI.

Note on this clonotype: A much larger clone differs by one base, so this may be a read error. This chain connects TRBV11-1 to TRBJ2-5, with TRBD1 matching 7 bases. The CDR3 spans 15 residues. V dropped 6 bases and J dropped 7; count of bases not matched to a gene: 14. Germline V gene sequence: CDR1 SGHAT, CDR2 FQDESV (reference sequence). CDR3 amino acids: CASRLTTGALATQYF. CDR3 in DNA: TGTGCCAGCAGGCTAACCACAGGGGCTCTTGCGACCCAGTACTTC.

At least ten counts were recorded for this clonotype. V usage is TRBV11-3 and J usage is TRBJ2-1; perhaps TRBD2 as D (5 bases). Germline V gives CDR1 SGHNT, CDR2 YENEEA. Trimming took off 5 bases at V and 7 bases at J, with 15 bases between the two ends. The CDR3 loop spans 14 amino acids. CDR3 DNA sequence: TGTGCCAGCAGCCCCGACCCACTAGGGAATGAGCAGTTCTTC. Its protein product is CASSPDPLGNEQFF.

Many counts were recorded for this clonotype. The chain links TRBV6-1 to TRBJ2-3; weak D call: TRBD1 (6 bases). Germline CDR1 is MNHNS and CDR2 is SASEGT. The CDR3 spans 15 residues. The V end was cut by 6 bases, the J end by 3 bases, with 16 bases between. Written as DNA, the CDR3 is TGTGCCAGCAGCCGTGGGCAGGGGACGACAGATACGCAGTATTTT. Translated, it gives CASSRGQGTTDTQYF.

The gene calls are TRBV29-1 and TRBJ1-3, with D tentatively TRBD1 (6 bases). Germline V gives CDR1 SQVTM, CDR2 ANQGSEA. The CDR3 has 16 residues. Trimming cost V 4 bases and J 0 bases, with 16 bases left between them. The CDR3 region is CSVAGGSLLSGNTIYF. The CDR3 region has the DNA TGCAGCGTTGCGGGGGGCAGCCTTCTCTCTGGAAACACCATATATTTT.

The rearrangement uses TRBV29-1 and TRBJ2-3, with 12 positions matching TRBD2. The ends lost 2 bases at V and 0 bases at J; junction bases unmatched: 9. This CDR3 region has 18 residues. CDR1 is SQVTM and CDR2 is ANQGSEA in the germline V gene. In DNA form, the CDR3 reads TGCAGCGTTGAACTAGCGGGAGGGGTCCCCCGTAGCACAGATACGCAGTATTTT. It translates to CSVELAGGVPRSTDTQYF.